This is a list of T cell receptor beta chains from one sample in a study of T cell repertoires in cytomegalovirus infection. TCRdb re-called the reads with MiXCR, one entry per CDR3 protein. Counted here are roughly 640,000 distinct CDR3 sequences, 20% to 25% occurring once; the ten biggest clones make up 6.5% to 10%. Material: CD8+ T cells from PBMCs. Receptors originate from a human donor in good health (CMV status not recorded). Some clones in this sample may be carry-over from other donors' samples. CDR3s include the opening cysteine and the closing phenylalanine or tryptophan. D genes are given only for firm matches. Clone sizes are given selectively: once, few, many, or a class where the clone is expanded.

CDR3aa	CDR3nt	abundance	v_gene	j_gene	d_gene
CSVEVGQTGAYF	TGCAGCGTTGAAGTGGGCCAGACAGGTGCCTATTTT	few	TRBV29-1	TRBJ2-3	NA
CASSVLNPRGNGYTF	TGTGCCAGCAGCGTATTAAACCCGAGGGGGAATGGCTACACCTTC	few	TRBV5-5	TRBJ1-2	NA
CASRPGQGIGQPQHF	TGTGCCAGCAGACCAGGACAGGGGATCGGACAGCCCCAGCATTTT	NA	TRBV6-2/TRBV6-3	TRBJ1-5	TRBD1
CASSSTGTFYEQYF	TGTGCCAGCAGTTCGACCGGGACCTTCTACGAGCAGTACTTC	few	TRBV27	TRBJ2-7	NA
CASTGANYGYTF	TGTGCCAGCACGGGGGCTAACTATGGCTACACCTTC	few	TRBV2	TRBJ1-2	NA
CSVAGRMGYTF	TGCAGCGTTGCAGGACGGATGGGCTACACCTTC	NA	TRBV29-1	TRBJ1-2	NA
CASSHSDYEQYF	TGTGCCAGCAGTCACTCGGACTACGAGCAGTACTTC	few	TRBV25-1	TRBJ2-7	NA
CASSSRTGPNQPQHF	TGTGCCAGCAGCTCCCGGACAGGACCCAATCAGCCCCAGCATTTT	NA	TRBV5-5	TRBJ1-5	TRBD1
CASSILAGETQYF	TGTGCCAGTAGTATATTAGCCGGGGAGACCCAGTACTTC	NA	TRBV19	TRBJ2-5	NA
CASGQGAVLAKNIQYF	TGTGCCAGCGGACAGGGGGCCGTTCTAGCCAAAAACATTCAGTACTTC	many	TRBV28	TRBJ2-4	TRBD1
CANPFPLGGELFF	TGTGCCAACCCCTTTCCATTGGGCGGGGAGCTGTTTTTT	few	TRBV7-9	TRBJ2-2	NA
CASTLGSRELFF	TGTGCCAGCACACTAGGGAGTCGGGAGCTGTTTTTT	NA	TRBV2	TRBJ2-2	NA
CASSQEEGGANYGYTF	TGTGCCAGCAGCCAAGAGGAAGGGGGCGCTAACTATGGCTACACCTTC	few	TRBV4-2	TRBJ1-2	TRBD1
CASSIPLGNTEAFF	TGTGCCAGCTCAATCCCCCTCGGGAACACTGAAGCTTTCTTT	few	TRBV28	TRBJ1-1	NA
CASREQGPPNGYTF	TGTGCCAGCAGAGAACAGGGCCCCCCGAATGGCTACACCTTC	NA	TRBV2	TRBJ1-2	NA
CASSQDLTGGETDTQYF	TGTGCCAGCAGCCAGGATCTGACAGGGGGCGAGACAGATACGCAGTATTTT	NA	TRBV14	TRBJ2-3	TRBD1
CASSMDQYNEQFF	TGTGCCAGCAGCATGGATCAGTACAATGAGCAGTTCTTC	many	TRBV7-6	TRBJ2-1	NA
CASSVGQTYEQYF	TGTGCCAGCAGCGTGGGACAGACCTACGAGCAGTACTTC	many	TRBV7-6	TRBJ2-7	TRBD1
CASSPQGQTGELFF	TGTGCCAGCAGTCCACAAGGGCAAACCGGGGAGCTGTTTTTT	few	TRBV27	TRBJ2-2	NA
CATSDGFERSYNEQFF	TGTGCCACCAGTGATGGGTTCGAGCGGAGTTACAATGAGCAGTTCTTC	NA	TRBV24-1	TRBJ2-1	NA
CSVESQGVYEQFF	TGCAGCGTTGAAAGCCAGGGGGTCTATGAGCAGTTCTTC	NA	TRBV29-1	TRBJ2-1	TRBD1
CSASSRGAGTEAFF	TGCAGTGCTAGCTCCCGGGGGGCGGGTACTGAAGCTTTCTTT	NA	TRBV20-1	TRBJ1-1	NA
CASSLSPQGNGYTF	TGTGCCAGCAGTTTATCCCCACAGGGAAATGGCTACACCTTC	NA	TRBV12-3/TRBV12-4	TRBJ1-2	NA
CSARAGSGANVLTF	TGCAGTGCTAGAGCCGGGTCTGGGGCCAACGTCCTGACTTTC	few	TRBV20-1	TRBJ2-6	NA
CASSEKLAGGPYNEQFF	TGTGCCAGCAGTGAAAAGCTAGCGGGGGGTCCCTACAATGAGCAGTTCTTC	NA	TRBV6-1	TRBJ2-1	TRBD2
CSVPRGDADTQYF	TGCAGCGTGCCAAGGGGGGATGCAGATACGCAGTATTTT	NA	TRBV29-1	TRBJ2-3	NA
CSSDVGNEQFF	TGCAGTTCCGACGTAGGCAATGAGCAGTTCTTC	NA	TRBV20-1	TRBJ2-1	NA
CASSRPRGGLDTGELFF	TGTGCCAGCAGCCGGCCGCGGGGGGGCCTCGACACCGGGGAGCTGTTTTTT	many	TRBV7-9	TRBJ2-2	TRBD2
CASSIGDPGELFF	TGTGCCAGTAGTATTGGGGATCCCGGGGAGCTGTTTTTT	NA	TRBV19	TRBJ2-2	NA
CASSFFSNAGTPGVETQYF	TGTGCCAGCAGTTTCTTTTCCAATGCCGGGACGCCGGGGGTGGAGACCCAGTACTTC	NA	TRBV12-3/TRBV12-4	TRBJ2-5	NA
CTSSLKQGGGNTIYF	TGTACCAGCAGCTTAAAGCAGGGCGGTGGAAACACCATATATTTT	NA	TRBV7-9	TRBJ1-3	NA
CASSLDAGNQPQHF	TGTGCCAGCAGCTTAGACGCAGGAAATCAGCCCCAGCATTTT	many	TRBV7-9	TRBJ1-5	NA
CASSFLSGRTNNEQFF	TGTGCCAGCAGCTTCCTTTCGGGTAGAACTAACAATGAGCAGTTCTTC	few	TRBV7-6	TRBJ2-1	NA
CASSTFPTNEKLFF	TGTGCCAGCAGCACATTCCCAACTAATGAAAAACTGTTTTTT	many	TRBV7-8	TRBJ1-4	NA
CASRPQRGGYNEQFF	TGTGCCAGCAGACCTCAGCGGGGGGGTTACAATGAGCAGTTCTTC	few	TRBV6-8	TRBJ2-1	TRBD2
CASSSTGEQETKYF	TGTGCCAGCAGCTCGACAGGGGAGCAAGAGACCAAGTACTTC	NA	TRBV2	TRBJ2-5	TRBD1